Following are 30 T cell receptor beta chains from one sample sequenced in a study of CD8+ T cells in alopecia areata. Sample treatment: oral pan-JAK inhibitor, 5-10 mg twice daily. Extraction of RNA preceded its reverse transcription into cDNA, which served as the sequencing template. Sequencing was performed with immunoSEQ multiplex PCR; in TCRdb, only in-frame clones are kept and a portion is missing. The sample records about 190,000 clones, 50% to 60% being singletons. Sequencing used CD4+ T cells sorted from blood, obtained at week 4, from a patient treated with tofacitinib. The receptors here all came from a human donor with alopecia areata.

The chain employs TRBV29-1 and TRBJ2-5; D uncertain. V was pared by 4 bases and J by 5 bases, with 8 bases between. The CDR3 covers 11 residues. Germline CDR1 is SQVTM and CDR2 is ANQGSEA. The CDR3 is CSVVHVETQYF. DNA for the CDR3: TGCAGCGTTGTTCATGTTGAGACCCAGTACTTC.

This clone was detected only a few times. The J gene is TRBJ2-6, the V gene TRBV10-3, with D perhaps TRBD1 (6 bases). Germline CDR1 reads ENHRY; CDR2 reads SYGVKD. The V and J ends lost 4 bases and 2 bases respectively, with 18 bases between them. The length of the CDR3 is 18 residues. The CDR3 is CAISGYRVGLAGANVLTF. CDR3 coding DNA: TGTGCCATCAGTGGCTACAGGGTGGGTCTAGCTGGGGCCAACGTCCTGACTTTC.

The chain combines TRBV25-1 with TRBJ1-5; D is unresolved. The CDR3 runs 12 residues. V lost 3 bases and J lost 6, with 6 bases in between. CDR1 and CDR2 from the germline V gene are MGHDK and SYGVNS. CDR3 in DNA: TGTGCCAGCAGTGAGGAAGGTCAGCCCCAGCATTTT. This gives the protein CASSEEGQPQHF. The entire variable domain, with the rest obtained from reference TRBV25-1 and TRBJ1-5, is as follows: EADIYQTPRYLVIGTGKKITLECSQTMGHDKMYWYQQDPGMELHLIHYSYGVNSTEKGDLSSESTVSRIRTEHFPLTLESARPSHTSQYLCASSEEGQPQHFGDGTRLSIL.

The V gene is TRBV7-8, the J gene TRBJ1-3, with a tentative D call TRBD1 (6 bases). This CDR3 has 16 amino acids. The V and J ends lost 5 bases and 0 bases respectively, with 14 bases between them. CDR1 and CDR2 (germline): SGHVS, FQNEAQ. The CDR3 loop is CASSIGQRRSGNTIYF. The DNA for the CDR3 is TGTGCCAGCAGCATTGGACAGAGACGCTCTGGAAACACCATATATTTT.

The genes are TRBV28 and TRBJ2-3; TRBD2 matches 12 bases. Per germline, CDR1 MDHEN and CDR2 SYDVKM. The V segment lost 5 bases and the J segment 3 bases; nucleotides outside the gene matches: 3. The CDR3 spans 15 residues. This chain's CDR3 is CASSLAGGVTDTQYF. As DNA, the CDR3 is TGTGCCAGCAGTCTAGCGGGAGGGGTAACAGATACGCAGTATTTT.

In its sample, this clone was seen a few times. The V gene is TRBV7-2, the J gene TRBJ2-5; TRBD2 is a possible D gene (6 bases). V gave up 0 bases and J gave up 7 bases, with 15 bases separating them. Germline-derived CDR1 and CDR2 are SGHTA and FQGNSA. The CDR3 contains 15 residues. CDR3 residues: CASSLAGGGMATQYF. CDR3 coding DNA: TGTGCCAGCAGCTTAGCGGGGGGAGGAATGGCGACCCAGTACTTC.

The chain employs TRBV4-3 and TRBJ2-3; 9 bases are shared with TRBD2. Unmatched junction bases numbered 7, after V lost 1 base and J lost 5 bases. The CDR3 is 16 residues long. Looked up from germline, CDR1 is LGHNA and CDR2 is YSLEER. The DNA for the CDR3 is TGCGCCAGCAGCCAAGTGTGGCGGGAGGGAAGAGATACGCAGTATTTT. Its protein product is CASSQVWREGRDTQYF.

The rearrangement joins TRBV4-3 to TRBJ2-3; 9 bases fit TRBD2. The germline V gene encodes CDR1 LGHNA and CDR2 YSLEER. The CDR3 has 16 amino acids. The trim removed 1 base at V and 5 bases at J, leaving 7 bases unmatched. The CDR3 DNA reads TGCGCCAGCAGCCAAGCACGGGCGGGAGGGATAGATACGCAGTATTTT. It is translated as CASSQARAGGIDTQYF.

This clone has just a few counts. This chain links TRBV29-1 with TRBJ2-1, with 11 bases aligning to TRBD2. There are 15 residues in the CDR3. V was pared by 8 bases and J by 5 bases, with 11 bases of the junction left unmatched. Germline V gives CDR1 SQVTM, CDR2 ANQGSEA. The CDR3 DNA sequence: TGCAGCTTAATCTCCGGGACTAGCGGCCACAATGAGCAGTTCTTC. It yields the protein CSLISGTSGHNEQFF.

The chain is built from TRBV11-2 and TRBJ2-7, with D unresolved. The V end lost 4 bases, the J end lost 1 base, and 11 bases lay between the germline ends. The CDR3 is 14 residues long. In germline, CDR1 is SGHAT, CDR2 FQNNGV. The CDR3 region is CASSSLRWSYEQYF. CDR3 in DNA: TGTGCCAGCAGCTCGCTCAGGTGGTCCTACGAGCAGTACTTC. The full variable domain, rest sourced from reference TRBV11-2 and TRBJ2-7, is EAGVAQSPRYKIIEKRQSVAFWCNPISGHATLYWYQQILGQGPKLLIQFQNNGVVDDSQLPKDRFSAERLKGVDSTLKIQPAKLEDSAVYLCASSSLRWSYEQYFGPGTRLTVT.

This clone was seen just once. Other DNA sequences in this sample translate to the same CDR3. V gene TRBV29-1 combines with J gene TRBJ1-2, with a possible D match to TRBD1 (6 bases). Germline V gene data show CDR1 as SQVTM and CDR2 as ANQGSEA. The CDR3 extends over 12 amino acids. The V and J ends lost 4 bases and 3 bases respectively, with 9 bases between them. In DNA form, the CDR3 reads TGCAGCGTTGTGAGGGGGGACTATGGCTACACCTTC. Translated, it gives CSVVRGDYGYTF.

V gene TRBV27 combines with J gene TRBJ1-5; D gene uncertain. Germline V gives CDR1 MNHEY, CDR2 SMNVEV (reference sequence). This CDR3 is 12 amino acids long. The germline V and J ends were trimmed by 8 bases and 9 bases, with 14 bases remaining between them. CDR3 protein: CASRNGFGPQHF. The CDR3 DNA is TGTGCCAGCCGTAATGGCTTTGGGCCCCAGCATTTT.

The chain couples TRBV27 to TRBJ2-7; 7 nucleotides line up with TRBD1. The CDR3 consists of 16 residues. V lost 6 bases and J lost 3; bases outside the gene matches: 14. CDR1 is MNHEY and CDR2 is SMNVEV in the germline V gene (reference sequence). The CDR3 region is CASSRAPGQSFYEQYF. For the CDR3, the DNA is TGTGCCAGCAGCCGCGCGCCGGGACAGAGCTTCTACGAGCAGTACTTC.

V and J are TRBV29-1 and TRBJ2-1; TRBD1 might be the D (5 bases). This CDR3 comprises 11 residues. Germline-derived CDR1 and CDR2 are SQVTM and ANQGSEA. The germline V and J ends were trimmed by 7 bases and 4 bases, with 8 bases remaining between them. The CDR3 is CSADKYNEQFF. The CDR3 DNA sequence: TGCAGCGCGGACAAATACAATGAGCAGTTCTTC.

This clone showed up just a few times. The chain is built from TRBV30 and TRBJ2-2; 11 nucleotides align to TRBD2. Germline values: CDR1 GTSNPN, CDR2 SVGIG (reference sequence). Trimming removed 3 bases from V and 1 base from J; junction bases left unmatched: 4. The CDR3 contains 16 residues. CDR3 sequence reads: CAWSLGLAGNTGELFF. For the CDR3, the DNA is TGTGCCTGGAGCCTCGGACTAGCGGGGAACACCGGGGAGCTGTTTTTT.

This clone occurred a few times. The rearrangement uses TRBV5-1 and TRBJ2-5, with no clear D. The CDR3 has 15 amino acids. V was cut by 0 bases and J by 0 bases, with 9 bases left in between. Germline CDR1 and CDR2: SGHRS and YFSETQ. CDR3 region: CASSLGHSYQETQYF. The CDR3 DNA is TGCGCCAGCAGCTTGGGACACTCGTACCAAGAGACCCAGTACTTC. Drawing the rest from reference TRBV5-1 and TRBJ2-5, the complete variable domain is KAGVTQTPRYLIKTRGQQVTLSCSPISGHRSVSWYQQTPGQGLQFLFEYFSETQRNKGNFPGRFSGRQFSNSRSEMNVSTLELGDSALYLCASSLGHSYQETQYFGPGTRLLVL.

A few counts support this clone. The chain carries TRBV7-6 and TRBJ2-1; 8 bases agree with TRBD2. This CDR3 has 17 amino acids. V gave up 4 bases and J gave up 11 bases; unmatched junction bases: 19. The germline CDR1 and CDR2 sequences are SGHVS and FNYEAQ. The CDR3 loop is CASSSNQAGAYTMKQFF. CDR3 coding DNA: TGTGCCAGCAGCTCGAACCAAGCGGGGGCATATACAATGAAGCAGTTCTTC.

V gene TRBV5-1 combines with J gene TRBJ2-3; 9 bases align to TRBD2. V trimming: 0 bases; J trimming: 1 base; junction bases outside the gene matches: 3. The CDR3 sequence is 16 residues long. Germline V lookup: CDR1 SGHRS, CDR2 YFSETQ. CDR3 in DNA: TGCGCCAGCAGCTTGGCCCCTAGCGGGGGCACAGATACGCAGTATTTT. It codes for CASSLAPSGGTDTQYF.

The CDR3 sequence: CASSSRLAGVRTGELFF. CDR3 DNA sequence: TGTGCCAGCAGCTCAAGACTAGCGGGAGTACGGACCGGGGAGCTGTTTTTT. The rearrangement uses TRBV7-9 and TRBJ2-2, with 12 bases matching TRBD2. Per the germline V gene, CDR1 is SEHNR and CDR2 is FQNEAQ (reference sequence). The length of the CDR3 is 17 residues. The ends lost 4 bases at V and 5 bases at J; junction bases unmatched: 8.

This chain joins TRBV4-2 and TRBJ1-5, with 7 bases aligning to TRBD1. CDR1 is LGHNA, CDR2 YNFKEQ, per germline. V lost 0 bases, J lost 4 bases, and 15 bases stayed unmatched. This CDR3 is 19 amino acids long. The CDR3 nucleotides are TGTGCCAGCAGCCAAGATTTGGGGGCCGGCAGGGGGAGTAATCAGCCCCAGCATTTT. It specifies CASSQDLGAGRGSNQPQHF.

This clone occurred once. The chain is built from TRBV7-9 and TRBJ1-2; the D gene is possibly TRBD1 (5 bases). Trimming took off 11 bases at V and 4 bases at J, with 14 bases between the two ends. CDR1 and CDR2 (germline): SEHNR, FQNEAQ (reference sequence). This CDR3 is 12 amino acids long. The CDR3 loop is CASRGRSYGYTF. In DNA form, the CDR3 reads TGTGCCTCTAGGGGCAGGTCCTATGGCTACACCTTC.

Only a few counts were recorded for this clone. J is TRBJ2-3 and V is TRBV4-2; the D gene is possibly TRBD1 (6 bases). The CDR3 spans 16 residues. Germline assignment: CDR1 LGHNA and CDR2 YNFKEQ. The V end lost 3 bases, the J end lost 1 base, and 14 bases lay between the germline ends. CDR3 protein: CASSQSEGDGTDTQYF. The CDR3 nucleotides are TGTGCCAGCAGCCAGTCTGAGGGGGATGGCACAGATACGCAGTATTTT.

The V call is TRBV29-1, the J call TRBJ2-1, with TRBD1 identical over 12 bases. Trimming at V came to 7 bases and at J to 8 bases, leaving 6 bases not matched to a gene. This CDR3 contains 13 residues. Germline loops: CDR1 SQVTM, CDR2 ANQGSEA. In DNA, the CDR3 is TGCAGCGCGAGGGACAGGGGGCCCGATGAGCAGTTCTTC. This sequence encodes CSARDRGPDEQFF.

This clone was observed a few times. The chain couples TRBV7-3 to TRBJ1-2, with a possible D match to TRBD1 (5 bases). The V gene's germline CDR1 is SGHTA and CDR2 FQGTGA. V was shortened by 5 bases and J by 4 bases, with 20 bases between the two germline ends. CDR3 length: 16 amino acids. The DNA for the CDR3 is TGTGCCAGCAGCCCCGACAGCGGGGGAAGTCGCTATGGCTACACCTTC. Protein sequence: CASSPDSGGSRYGYTF.

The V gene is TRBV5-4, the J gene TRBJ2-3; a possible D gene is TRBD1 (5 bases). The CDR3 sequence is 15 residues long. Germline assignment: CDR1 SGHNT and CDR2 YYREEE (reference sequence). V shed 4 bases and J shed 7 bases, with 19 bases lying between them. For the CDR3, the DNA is TGTGCCAGCAGCACCATTACGCTAGGGGATTATACGCAGTATTTT. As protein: CASSTITLGDYTQYF.

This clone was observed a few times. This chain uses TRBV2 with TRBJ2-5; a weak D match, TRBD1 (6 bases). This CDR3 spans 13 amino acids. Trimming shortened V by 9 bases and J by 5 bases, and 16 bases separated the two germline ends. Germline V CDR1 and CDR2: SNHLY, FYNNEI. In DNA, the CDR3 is TGTGCCAGTAACTACAGGGTAGGGGAGACCCAGTACTTC. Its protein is CASNYRVGETQYF.

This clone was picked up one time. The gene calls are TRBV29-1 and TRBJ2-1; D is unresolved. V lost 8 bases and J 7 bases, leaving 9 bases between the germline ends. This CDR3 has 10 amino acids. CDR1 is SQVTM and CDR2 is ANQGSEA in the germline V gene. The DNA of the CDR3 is TGCAGCTCGATGAGGAATGAGCAGTTCTTC. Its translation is CSSMRNEQFF.

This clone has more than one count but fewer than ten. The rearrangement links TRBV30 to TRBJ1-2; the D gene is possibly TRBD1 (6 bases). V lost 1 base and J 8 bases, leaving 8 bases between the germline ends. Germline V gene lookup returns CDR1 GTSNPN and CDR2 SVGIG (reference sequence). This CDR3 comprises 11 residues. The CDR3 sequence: CAWSDRDGYTF. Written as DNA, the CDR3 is TGTGCCTGGAGTGACAGGGACGGCTACACCTTC. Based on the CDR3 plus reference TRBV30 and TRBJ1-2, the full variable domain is SQTIHQWPATLVQPVGSPLSLECTVEGTSNPNLYWYRQAAGRGLQLLFYSVGIGQISSEVPQNLSASRPQDRQFILSSKKLLLSDSGFYLCAWSDRDGYTFGSGTRLTVV.

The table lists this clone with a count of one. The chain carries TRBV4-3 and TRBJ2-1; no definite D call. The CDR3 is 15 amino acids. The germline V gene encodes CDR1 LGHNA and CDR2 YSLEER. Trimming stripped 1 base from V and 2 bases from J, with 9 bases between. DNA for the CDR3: TGCGCCAGCAGCCAAGGTCTTCTAACCTACAATGAGCAGTTCTTC. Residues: CASSQGLLTYNEQFF.

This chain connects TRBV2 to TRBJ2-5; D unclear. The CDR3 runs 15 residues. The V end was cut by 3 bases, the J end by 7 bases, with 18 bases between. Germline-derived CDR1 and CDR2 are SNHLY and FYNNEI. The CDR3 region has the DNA TGTGCCAGCAGTGATAGGTTGGAAGGTTCTGCGACCCAGTACTTC. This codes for CASSDRLEGSATQYF.